Shown below are 27 T cell receptor beta chains from a single sample sequenced in a study of patients and donors after allogeneic stem cell transplantation. TCRdb fed the RT-PCR reads into MiXCR, producing one record per CDR3 protein. This table holds under 200,000 distinct CDR3 sequences, roughly 30% found once. Specimen: blood, either unsorted or a sorted T cell fraction (not recorded which). These receptors came from a human donor who was either an allogeneic HSCT recipient or a stem cell or donor lymphocyte infusion donor (not recorded which). It is not recorded whose cells these are; they may come from a transplant donor.

This clonotype was detected only a few times. J is TRBJ2-3 and V is TRBV18; D is unclear. The ends were cut back, 5 bases at V and 5 bases at J, with 11 bases in the middle. CDR3 length equals 13 residues. From germline, CDR1 is KGHSH and CDR2 LQKENI. The CDR3 DNA reads as TGTGCCAGCTCAACAGCCGCAGGAGATACGCAGTATTTT. Encoded protein: CASSTAAGDTQYF.

The V call is TRBV7-2, the J call TRBJ1-2; 10 bases are shared with TRBD1. CDR1 and CDR2 (germline): SGHTA, FQGNSA. The CDR3 contains 15 residues. Trimming cost V 3 bases and J 2 bases; bases outside gene matches: 3. DNA for the CDR3: TGTGCCAGCAGCTTTTGGACAGGGGGAAACTATGGCTACACCTTC. Its translation: CASSFWTGGNYGYTF.

The chain uses TRBV20-1 and TRBJ1-1, with a possible D match to TRBD1 (5 bases). Trimming removed 2 bases at V and 6 bases at J, with 16 bases between. The germline gives CDR1 DFQATT, CDR2 SNEGSKA (reference sequence). CDR3 length: 14 amino acids. CDR3 DNA: TGCAGTGCTAGAAAGGCCGCCACGGGGGCTGAAGCTTTCTTT. It yields the protein CSARKAATGAEAFF.

This rearrangement joins TRBV20-1 to TRBJ1-1; D possibly corresponds to TRBD1 (5 bases). The V gene lost 0 bases and the J gene lost 11 bases, with 25 bases spanning the gap. The germline CDR1 and CDR2 sequences are DFQATT and SNEGSKA (reference sequence). The CDR3 contains 16 residues. The chain's CDR3 is CSARDYTRASAEGAFF. CDR3 sequence (DNA): TGCAGTGCTAGAGATTACACCCGGGCCAGTGCGGAGGGGGCTTTCTTT.

This clonotype appeared a few times. The genes are TRBV28 and TRBJ2-7, with unresolved D. The CDR3 sequence is 12 residues long. CDR1 is MDHEN, CDR2 SYDVKM, per germline. V gave up 6 bases and J gave up 1 base, with 7 bases separating them. CDR3 sequence (DNA): TGTGCCAGCAGCTTACTATCCTACGAGCAGTACTTC. Residues: CASSLLSYEQYF.

In this sample, this clonotype turned up a few times. The chain couples TRBV12-3 or TRBV12-4 to TRBJ2-1; D is undetermined. The CDR3 runs 15 residues. Trimming took 3 bases from V and 0 from J, leaving 9 bases between them. The CDR3 sequence: CASSFGWSSYNEQFF. DNA of the CDR3: TGTGCCAGCAGTTTCGGATGGAGCTCCTACAATGAGCAGTTCTTC.

The J gene is TRBJ2-1, the V gene TRBV7-9; 11 bases align to TRBD1. This CDR3 spans 16 amino acids. V was clipped by 6 bases and J by 5 bases; unmatched bases: 9. Germline V gene lookup returns CDR1 SEHNR and CDR2 FQNEAQ (reference sequence). CDR3 residues: CASSGQGAHTDNEQFF. CDR3 sequence (DNA): TGTGCCAGCAGTGGACAGGGGGCTCATACGGACAATGAGCAGTTCTTC.

The V gene is TRBV20-1, the J gene TRBJ1-2; D perhaps matches TRBD1 (6 bases). CDR1 is DFQATT, CDR2 SNEGSKA, per germline (reference sequence). The V end was cut by 5 bases, the J end by 0 bases, with 16 bases between. CDR3 length equals 15 residues. The CDR3 spells CSARNIRQANYGYTF. The CDR3 DNA follows: TGCAGTGCTCGAAACATAAGACAGGCTAACTATGGCTACACCTTC.

This chain links TRBV4-3 with TRBJ2-1, with TRBD1 matching over 7 bases. V gave up 4 bases and J gave up 8 bases; unmatched junction bases: 11. From germline, CDR1 is LGHNA and CDR2 YSLEER. The CDR3 length is 15 residues. The CDR3 nucleotides are TGCGCCAGCAGCCGGGTTCGGACAGGTGGAGATGAGCAGTTCTTC. Protein: CASSRVRTGGDEQFF.

The V gene is TRBV29-1, the J gene TRBJ2-1; TRBD2 aligns across 12 bases. CDR1 is SQVTM and CDR2 is ANQGSEA in the germline V gene. The CDR3 length is 16 residues. With V trimmed by 0 bases and J by 9 bases, 9 bases remained unmatched. CDR3 DNA: TGCAGCGTTGAAGACTGGCTAGCGGGAGGGGAGGGTGAGCAGTTCTTC. This encodes CSVEDWLAGGEGEQFF.

V gene TRBV2 combines with J gene TRBJ2-7, with 8 bases aligning to TRBD2. Germline lookup yields CDR1 SNHLY and CDR2 FYNNEI. V dropped 2 bases and J dropped 4; count of bases not matched to a gene: 4. CDR3 length: 14 amino acids. CDR3 coding DNA: TGTGCCAGCAGTGAATCCGGCGGGGGGTACGAGCAGTACTTC. This encodes CASSESGGGYEQYF.

The chain carries TRBV7-8 and TRBJ1-3, with D uncertain. The germline V and J ends were trimmed by 3 bases and 3 bases, with 6 bases remaining between them. Germline values: CDR1 SGHVS, CDR2 FQNEAQ. This CDR3 has 13 residues. The CDR3 reads CASSLPSGNTIYF. Written as DNA, the CDR3 is TGTGCCAGCAGCTTGCCTAGTGGAAACACCATATATTTT.

This clonotype was seen only a few times. The V gene is TRBV27, the J gene TRBJ2-7, with 8 bases matching TRBD2. The junction had 6 bases not matched to a gene; V was cut back by 3 bases and J by 2 bases. The CDR3 contains 15 residues. Germline V gives CDR1 MNHEY, CDR2 SMNVEV (reference sequence). CDR3: CASSLMKRETYEQYF. CDR3 nucleotide sequence: TGTGCCAGCAGTTTGATGAAGCGGGAGACCTACGAGCAGTACTTC.

This sequence joins TRBV5-1 and TRBJ1-1; 9 bases are shared with TRBD1. The CDR3 loop spans 14 amino acids. CDR1 and CDR2 from the germline V gene are SGHRS and YFSETQ. J gave up 11 bases and V 4 bases, and 12 bases lay outside the gene matches. The CDR3 protein is CASSPGTGPPWAFF. CDR3 coding DNA: TGCGCCAGCAGCCCCGGGACAGGGCCACCTTGGGCTTTCTTT.

This clonotype was picked up many times. V is TRBV27 and J is TRBJ1-5; 8 bases map to TRBD1. Trimming at V came to 6 bases and at J to 4 bases, leaving 5 bases not matched to a gene. The CDR3 has 14 amino acids. CDR1 and CDR2 (germline): MNHEY, SMNVEV (reference sequence). The CDR3 loop reads CASRVTGGNQPQHF. The CDR3 DNA sequence: TGTGCCAGCAGAGTAACAGGGGGTAATCAGCCCCAGCATTTT.

The V call is TRBV24-1, the J call TRBJ2-3, with 7 nucleotides matching TRBD1. CDR3 length equals 17 residues. Germline V gene data show CDR1 as KGHDR and CDR2 as SFDVKD. V shed 4 bases, J shed 2 bases, and the junction held 11 bases outside the gene matches. CDR3 sequence: CATSDPPGGTDTDTQYF. CDR3 DNA sequence: TGTGCCACCAGTGACCCGCCGGGTGGGACAGACACAGATACGCAGTATTTT.

This clonotype was picked up one time. The chain employs TRBV5-1 and TRBJ2-7, with TRBD1 identical over 8 bases. Germline CDR1 reads SGHRS; CDR2 reads YFSETQ. The V gene end was trimmed by 3 bases and the J gene end by 2 bases; junction bases not matched to a gene: 7. The CDR3 extends over 15 amino acids. The CDR3 reads CASSWDGQGPYEQYF. DNA for the CDR3: TGCGCCAGCAGCTGGGACGGACAGGGACCCTACGAGCAGTACTTC.

J is TRBJ1-5 and V is TRBV2; D not resolved. Germline V gives CDR1 SNHLY, CDR2 FYNNEI. The CDR3 sequence is 17 residues long. V was pared by 2 bases and J by 0 bases, with 14 bases between. Written as DNA, the CDR3 is TGTGCCAGCAGTGAATCAGCCGGCCCTTATAGCAATCAGCCCCAGCATTTT. This gives the protein CASSESAGPYSNQPQHF.

This sequence joins TRBV10-3 and TRBJ1-3; a possible D gene is TRBD1 (5 bases). Trimming left V 2 bases short and J 1 base short, with 9 bases between. Germline V CDR1 and CDR2: ENHRY, SYGVKD. The CDR3 length is 15 residues. The CDR3 DNA follows: TGTGCCATCAGTGAGAGCGGGGGGTCTGGAAACACCATATATTTT. Amino acids: CAISESGGSGNTIYF.

The V call is TRBV10-3, the J call TRBJ2-5; 9 bases agree with TRBD2. Germline V CDR1 and CDR2: ENHRY, SYGVKD. The trim removed 2 bases at V and 3 bases at J, leaving 10 bases unmatched. This CDR3 has 17 residues. The CDR3 sequence is CAISEGLGLAVKETQYF. The DNA of the CDR3 is TGTGCCATCAGTGAGGGTCTGGGACTAGCTGTGAAAGAGACCCAGTACTTC.

V is TRBV7-6 and J is TRBJ2-3; 8 bases line up with TRBD2. V was pared by 1 base and J by 7 bases, with 7 bases of the junction left unmatched. CDR3 size: 15 residues. Germline V CDR1 and CDR2: SGHVS, FNYEAQ. CDR3 coding DNA: TGTGCCAGCAGCTTAGTGGGACTAGGAGACTATACGCAGTATTTT. As protein: CASSLVGLGDYTQYF.

The chain joins TRBV7-3 to TRBJ2-3; possibly TRBD1 for D (5 bases). The V end was cut by 4 bases, the J end by 6 bases, with 14 bases between. This CDR3 comprises 14 residues. Germline lookup yields CDR1 SGHTA and CDR2 FQGTGA. The CDR3 protein is CASSWGSGWDTQYF. The DNA for the CDR3 is TGTGCCAGCAGCTGGGGCTCCGGATGGGATACGCAGTATTTT.

The chain links TRBV5-1 to TRBJ2-1; D is unclear. V lost 3 bases and J lost 4, with 11 bases in between. Germline CDR1 SGHRS, CDR2 YFSETQ. The CDR3 consists of 14 residues. CDR3 sequence (DNA): TGCGCCAGCAGCTCGAGTGGGCAGTACAATGAGCAGTTCTTC. Translation gives CASSSSGQYNEQFF.

V gene TRBV4-1 combines with J gene TRBJ1-2; no clear D. CDR1 is MGHRA, CDR2 YSYEKL, per germline. Trimming removed 4 bases from V and 4 bases from J, with 16 bases in between. The CDR3 consists of 15 residues. The CDR3 DNA follows: TGCGCCAGCAGCCCCGAACCGGGCGCGGGCTATGGCTACACCTTC. Amino acids: CASSPEPGAGYGYTF.

The rearrangement uses TRBV12-3 or TRBV12-4 and TRBJ2-7, with D maybe TRBD2 (5 bases). The CDR3 sequence is 12 residues long. Trimming took off 1 base at V and 4 bases at J, with 5 bases between the two ends. The CDR3, as DNA: TGTGCCAGCAGTTTAGGGGAGTACGAGCAGTACTTC. Its translation: CASSLGEYEQYF.

The chain joins TRBV7-3 to TRBJ2-5; a possible D gene is TRBD1 (5 bases). Germline V gene lookup returns CDR1 SGHTA and CDR2 FQGTGA. This CDR3 spans 14 amino acids. V was trimmed by 2 bases and J by 5 bases, leaving 12 bases between them. The CDR3 loop reads CASSLGAGWETQYF. The CDR3 bases are TGTGCCAGCAGCTTAGGTGCAGGGTGGGAGACCCAGTACTTC.

This clonotype was recorded a few times. The genes are TRBV20-1 and TRBJ2-3; D gene ambiguous. The ends were cut back, 3 bases at V and 4 bases at J, with 2 bases in the middle. In germline, CDR1 is DFQATT, CDR2 SNEGSKA (reference sequence). The CDR3 runs 10 residues. The chain's CDR3 is CSASPDTQYF. CDR3 sequence (DNA): TGCAGTGCTAGTCCAGATACGCAGTATTTT.